This T cell receptor (beta chain) originates from a study of T cells after yellow fever vaccination. Study outcomes and limitations: The booster response re-showed most primary clones: around 96% CD4, more than 70% CD8.

This clonotype showed up many times. The antigen remains undetermined. The ends lost 3 bases at V and 1 base at J; junction bases unmatched: 12. Germline V gene sequence: CDR1 SGHRS, CDR2 YFSETQ. The CDR3 consists of 18 residues. From the 5' RACE reads, TCRdb called clonotypes with MiXCR, one entry per CDR3 protein. Here the sample spans about 340,000 distinct CDR3 sequences, roughly 8.7% being singletons. The J gene is TRBJ2-3, the V gene TRBV5-1, with 9 bases that match TRBD1. This TCR came from a man between 18 and 35 years old who received the YFV17D yellow fever vaccine. Material: PBMCs, obtained on the day of the first yellow fever vaccination. CDR3 loop: CASSWVRDREWGTDTQYF. The CDR3 region has the DNA TGCGCCAGCAGCTGGGTCCGGGACAGGGAATGGGGCACAGATACGCAGTATTTT.